These 11 T cell receptor beta chains share one sample of origin, sequenced in a study of Ad26.COV2.S vaccination and SARS-CoV-2 variants. Indicated treatment: some 20 received Ad26.COV2.S at low or high dose, single or two shots; about five received placebo; per-sample allocation not given. Sampling occurred on day 63 after the first vaccine or placebo injection. Some clones are missing from TCRdb's copy, which holds only in-frame ones; the method was immunoSEQ multiplex PCR. The top ten hold 4.3% of the sample, which has 440,000 or so clones, 90% seen once. This sample comprised peripheral blood, obtained in a trial of Ad26.COV2.S vaccine versus placebo. All receptors derive from a person aged 18-65 years who received the Ad26.COV2.S COVID-19 vaccine or a placebo.

This clone was picked up one time. The chain carries TRBV10-1 and TRBJ2-3; no clear D. The CDR3 contains 17 residues. The V gene lost 2 bases and the J gene lost 6 bases, with 21 bases spanning the gap. Germline lookup yields CDR1 WNHNN and CDR2 SYGVQD (reference sequence). This CDR3 is CASSEPGIRGPVDTQYF. The CDR3 bases are TGCGCCAGCAGTGAGCCCGGCATTAGAGGTCCCGTCGATACGCAGTATTTT.

This chain connects TRBV5-1 to TRBJ1-2, with TRBD1 matching 8 bases. Germline V gene lookup returns CDR1 SGHRS and CDR2 YFSETQ. The V and J ends lost 0 bases and 4 bases, in that order; junction bases with no gene match: 5. CDR3 length equals 15 residues. The CDR3 nucleotides are TGCGCCAGCAGCTTGGGGGCCGGGACAGGCTATGGCTACACCTTC. This codes for CASSLGAGTGYGYTF.

The chain carries TRBV30 and TRBJ1-5; D is undetermined. Trimming took off 6 bases at V and 0 bases at J, with 9 bases between the two ends. CDR1 and CDR2 from the germline V gene are GTSNPN and SVGIG (reference sequence). The CDR3 has 13 amino acids. The CDR3 region has the DNA TGTGCCTGCGCGTTCAATAGCAATCAGCCCCAGCATTTT. Protein sequence: CACAFNSNQPQHF.

The chain recombines TRBV7-9 with TRBJ2-1; D is possibly TRBD2 (5 bases). Germline loops: CDR1 SEHNR, CDR2 FQNEAQ (reference sequence). Between the trimmed V and J ends, which lost 0 bases and 4 bases, there was a span of 10 bases. CDR3 length equals 15 residues. The CDR3 spells CASSLARTGYNEQFF. In nucleotides, the CDR3 is TGTGCCAGCAGCTTAGCAAGGACTGGATACAATGAGCAGTTCTTC.

The V call is TRBV5-1, the J call TRBJ1-1; possibly TRBD1 for D (6 bases). Trimming stripped 0 bases from V and 4 bases from J, with 19 bases between. The CDR3 loop spans 17 amino acids. The germline V gene has CDR1 SGHRS and CDR2 YFSETQ. CDR3 sequence: CASSLDPHTQGITEAFF. In DNA, the CDR3 is TGCGCCAGCAGCTTGGACCCTCACACGCAGGGGATCACTGAAGCTTTCTTT.

The chain links TRBV28 to TRBJ2-1, with TRBD2 matching over 8 bases. Trimming took 7 bases from V and 5 from J; bases not matched to a gene: 13. CDR1 MDHEN and CDR2 SYDVKM come from the germline V gene. The CDR3 is 16 amino acids. The CDR3, as DNA: TGTGCCAGCAACCTGTACTTATCGGGAGGGGACAATGAGCAGTTCTTC. Amino acid sequence: CASNLYLSGGDNEQFF.

The chain carries TRBV2 and TRBJ2-7, with 10 bases matching TRBD1. Per the germline V gene, CDR1 is SNHLY and CDR2 is FYNNEI. The CDR3 sequence is 15 residues long. V lost 3 bases to trimming and J lost 8 bases; unmatched junction nucleotides: 10. The CDR3 coding sequence is TGTGCCAGCAGTGATATGGGACAGGGGATGCGACAGCAGTACTTC. It specifies CASSDMGQGMRQQYF.

In DNA form, the CDR3 reads TGTGCCAGCAGCTTAATGGGAGTGAGGGAGCAGTTCTTC. Its translation is CASSLMGVREQFF. This chain connects TRBV7-2 to TRBJ2-1, with D tentatively TRBD2 (5 bases). The CDR3 is 13 residues long. Germline values: CDR1 SGHTA, CDR2 FQGNSA. Trimming removed 2 bases from V and 10 bases from J, with 12 bases in between.

This clone was seen once. V gene TRBV28 combines with J gene TRBJ2-7; no reliable D call. The germline V gene has CDR1 MDHEN and CDR2 SYDVKM. This CDR3 has 12 residues. Between the trimmed V and J ends, which lost 5 bases and 3 bases, there was a span of 8 bases. The CDR3 reads CASSTVSYEQYF. Written as DNA, the CDR3 is TGTGCCAGCAGTACCGTGAGCTACGAGCAGTACTTC.

This chain connects TRBV5-1 to TRBJ1-4; D possibly corresponds to TRBD1 (6 bases). Germline CDR1 SGHRS, CDR2 YFSETQ. Trimming stripped 2 bases from V and 8 bases from J, with 13 bases between. The CDR3 is 14 residues long. In nucleotides, the CDR3 is TGCGCCAGCAGCTTCGAACAGGGTGGGGAAAAACTGTTTTTT. Translated, it gives CASSFEQGGEKLFF.

CDR3 DNA sequence: TGTGCCAGCAGCCCCCGAGTCCCGGCAGATACGCAGTATTTT. Translated: CASSPRVPADTQYF. The chain recombines TRBV6-4 with TRBJ2-3, with D uncertain. Trimming stripped 6 bases from V and 4 bases from J, with 14 bases between. The CDR3 sequence is 14 residues long. Looked up from germline, CDR1 is MRHNA and CDR2 is SNTAGT.